This T cell receptor beta chain was identified during a study of T cells in Graves' hyperthyroidism and ophthalmopathy. Study-wide results and limits: Peripheral blood also featured most of the thyroid clonotypes expanded above 0.001.

V was shortened by 4 bases and J by 0 bases, with 10 bases between the two germline ends. CDR3 size: 14 residues. The germline CDR1 and CDR2 sequences are SGHNT and YYREEE (reference sequence). For this clonotype: Its specificity is not known.

TCR beta CDR3 regions were amplified from RNA transcripts. A first-round RT-PCR of the TCR CDR3 used the HTBI primer set. TCRdb reprocessed the multiplex PCR reads with MiXCR, giving one entry per CDR3 protein. Among approximately 200,000 distinct CDR3 sequences listed, around 18% were seen once. The receptor was isolated from a man between 35 and 55 years old with Graves' hyperthyroidism. The chain joins TRBV5-4 to TRBJ2-5, with D hard to call. The sequencing input was blood. The CDR3: CASSTDRYQETQYF. The CDR3 bases are TGTGCCAGCAGCACCGACCGGTACCAAGAGACCCAGTACTTC.